These 10 T cell receptor beta chains were sequenced from one sample in a study of OX40 agonist ivuxolimab in advanced cancers. Measured with immunoSEQ multiplex PCR; TCRdb has only the in-frame clones, and not every one. This sample has approximately 80,000 clones, with roughly nine tenths found just once. The sequenced sample was CD4+ or CD8+ T cells sorted from blood, obtained in a trial of the OX40 agonist ivuxolimab. The receptor set was obtained from an adult with an advanced solid tumor such as melanoma, head and neck, liver or kidney cancer.

The chain joins TRBV7-3 to TRBJ2-1, with D perhaps being TRBD1 or TRBD2 (5 bases each). The V and J ends lost 5 bases and 4 bases respectively, with 12 bases between them. CDR1 and CDR2 from the germline V gene are SGHTA and FQGTGA. The length of the CDR3 is 14 residues. CDR3 nucleotides: TGTGCCAGCAGCGCCCGGGACCTATACAATGAGCAGTTCTTC. Translation gives CASSARDLYNEQFF.

In DNA, the CDR3 is TGTGCCAGCAGTTACTCGACTTTTGGAAAACTGTTTTTT. Its protein is CASSYSTFGKLFF. The chain joins TRBV6-5 to TRBJ1-4; D is unclear. CDR1 and CDR2 (germline): MNHEY, SVGAGI. The CDR3 has 13 amino acids. V was clipped by 0 bases and J by 10 bases, with 9 bases between them.

The rearrangement uses TRBV7-2 and TRBJ1-2; perhaps TRBD1 as D (5 bases). Per the germline V gene, CDR1 is SGHTA and CDR2 is FQGNSA. V shed 1 base and J shed 10 bases, with 13 bases lying between them. The CDR3 sequence is 13 residues long. In nucleotides, the CDR3 is TGTGCCAGCAGCTTAGGTGGGGGACGGGTCTACACCTTC. It is translated as CASSLGGGRVYTF.

The rearrangement uses TRBV5-1 and TRBJ2-7; possibly TRBD1 for D (6 bases). Trimming cost V 4 bases and J 2 bases, with 10 bases left between them. The CDR3 consists of 13 residues. Germline V gives CDR1 SGHRS, CDR2 YFSETQ. The CDR3 is CASSPGHPYEQYF. The CDR3 DNA reads TGCGCCAGCAGCCCGGGACACCCCTACGAGCAGTACTTC.

CDR3 DNA sequence: TGTGCCAGTTCTCAGCAAGAGACCCAGTACTTC. This sequence encodes CASSQQETQYF. V is TRBV2 and J is TRBJ2-5; D unresolved. Germline CDR1 reads SNHLY; CDR2 reads FYNNEI. CDR3 length: 11 residues. V lost 9 bases and J 2 bases, leaving 7 bases between the germline ends.

The V call is TRBV4-2, the J call TRBJ2-1, with D perhaps TRBD2 (6 bases). Trimming removed 0 bases from V and 4 bases from J, with 10 bases in between. The CDR3 consists of 15 residues. The germline gives CDR1 LGHNA, CDR2 YNFKEQ. This CDR3 reads CASSQEGSGYNEQFF. CDR3 coding DNA: TGTGCCAGCAGCCAAGAAGGTAGCGGTTACAATGAGCAGTTCTTC.

The chain has TRBV7-9 and TRBJ2-3, with TRBD2 matching over 11 bases. Germline lookup yields CDR1 SEHNR and CDR2 FQNEAQ (reference sequence). After removal of 4 bases from V and 5 bases from J, the junction contained 5 bases not matched to a gene. The CDR3 contains 15 residues. CDR3 loop: CASSSLAGGQDTQYF. The DNA for the CDR3 is TGTGCCAGCAGCTCTTTAGCGGGAGGGCAAGATACGCAGTATTTT.

This sequence joins TRBV10-2 and TRBJ1-1, with a weak D call TRBD1 (5 bases). CDR1 is WSHSY and CDR2 is SAAADI in the germline V gene. The CDR3 extends over 16 amino acids. Trimming removed 0 bases from V and 0 bases from J, with 11 bases in between. In DNA form, the CDR3 reads TGCGCCAGCAGTGAGTCCGGGACTGCACTGAACACTGAAGCTTTCTTT. Protein: CASSESGTALNTEAFF.

This rearrangement joins TRBV15 to TRBJ1-2; no reliable D call. This CDR3 comprises 14 residues. Between the trimmed V and J ends, which lost 2 bases and 0 bases, there was a span of 7 bases. Germline V gene data show CDR1 as LNHNV and CDR2 as YYDKDF (reference sequence). Here the CDR3 reads CATSRTPANYGYTF. CDR3 DNA: TGTGCCACCAGCAGAACTCCAGCTAACTATGGCTACACCTTC.

This clone was detected only once. The rearrangement uses TRBV27 and TRBJ2-7; the D call may be TRBD1 or TRBD2 (5 bases each). Germline lookup yields CDR1 MNHEY and CDR2 SMNVEV (reference sequence). The CDR3 is 17 amino acids. With 6 bases removed from V and 0 bases from J, the gap between germline ends came to 21 bases. The CDR3 loop is CASRPGPRGPSSYEQYF. The CDR3 nucleotides are TGTGCCAGCAGACCCGGGCCCCGGGGACCGAGCTCCTACGAGCAGTACTTC.